This T cell receptor beta chain was obtained from a study of blood T cells in healthy people across ages. Study conclusions and caveats: Age advanced and TCR beta diversity per million T cells fell, roughly linearly.

Healthy Caucasian individuals from Russia aged 6 to 90 served as donors. With a J-beta primer mix and a sample-barcoded 5' primer, a second PCR ran 7 to 11 cycles. TCRdb re-called the 5' RACE reads through MiXCR, storing one row per CDR3 protein. Among approximately 800,000 distinct CDR3 sequences listed, 25% to 30% were seen once. There are 12 residues in the CDR3. Trimming cost V 4 bases and J 4 bases; bases outside gene matches: 2. In germline, CDR1 is DFQATT, CDR2 SNEGSKA (reference sequence). Concerning this clonotype itself: Its antigen remains unidentified.

Separately, the same data were catalogued under a study of T cells of mothers and their children.

This TCR came from a boy aged 10-17 years in good health. The specimen was blood. The chain couples TRBV20-1 to TRBJ2-7; 9 positions match TRBD1. The CDR3 region is CSATDRGYEQYF. CDR3 bases: TGCAGTGCTACCGACAGGGGGTACGAGCAGTACTTC.